This TCR beta chain was identified in a study of blood T cell repertoires in COVID-19. Study context: Samples of COVID-19 (acute and convalescent) were obtained from the United States, Italy and Spain. PBMCs, B-cell-depleted T cells, or T cells were the source of the cDNA or gDNA that made up the material.

Source study methods: Counts of nucleated cells, estimated from reference gene primer amplification, were obtained. Clones were sequenced by immunoSEQ multiplex PCR, and TCRdb holds only the in-frame ones, with some missing. V, J and clone size derive from that table, while D and trimming were established from the DNA sequence. The sample contains fewer than 450,000 clones, 88% of which appear only once. V was trimmed by 3 bases and J by 7 bases, leaving 16 bases between them. The CDR3 sequence is 14 residues long. Germline V CDR1 and CDR2: SQVTM, ANQGSEA. Seattle cases were enrolled at active infection and followed longitudinally.

This clonotype was obtained from a woman aged 45-65 years with COVID-19, enrolled during active disease. The sequencing sample was made of peripheral blood. The J gene is TRBJ2-1, the V gene TRBV29-1; no definite D call. The CDR3 coding sequence is TGCAGCGTTGACCCCCTCACCGCCGCGAATGAGCAGTTCTTC. Amino acid sequence: CSVDPLTAANEQFF.